This T cell receptor (beta chain) was recorded in a study of molecular identifiers for immune sequencing clone quantification. V lost 5 bases and J lost 6, with 17 bases in between. Per germline, CDR1 SGHVS and CDR2 FNYEAQ. The CDR3 extends over 14 amino acids. From the PCR reads, TCRdb called clonotypes with MiXCR, one entry per CDR3 protein. The table lists 40,000 to 65,000 distinct CDR3 sequences, around 33% of them singletons, with 3.5% to 4% in the top ten. In the sort, naive CD8 T cells were defined as CD8+CD4-CCR7+CD45RA+. V usage is TRBV7-6 and J usage is TRBJ2-7; tentatively, D is TRBD2 (5 bases). The sequence came from a human donor in good health. Some libraries in this study had Jurkat cell RNA spiked in. Material: naive CD8+ T cells from blood, with Jurkat cell RNA spiked in. Subset defined: FACS-sorted CD8+CD4-CCR7+CD45RA+ naive T cells. The CDR3: CASSRTDPAFEQYF. The CDR3 nucleotides are TGTGCCAGCAGCAGGACTGATCCGGCATTCGAGCAGTACTTC.